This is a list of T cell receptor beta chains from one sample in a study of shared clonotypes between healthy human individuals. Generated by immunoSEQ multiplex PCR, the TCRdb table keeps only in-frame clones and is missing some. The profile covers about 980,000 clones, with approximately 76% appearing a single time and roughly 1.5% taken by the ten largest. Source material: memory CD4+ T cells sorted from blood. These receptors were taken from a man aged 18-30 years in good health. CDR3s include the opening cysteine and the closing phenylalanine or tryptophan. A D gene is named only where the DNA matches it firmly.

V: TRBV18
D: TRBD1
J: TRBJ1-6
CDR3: CASSQTGQNSPLHF

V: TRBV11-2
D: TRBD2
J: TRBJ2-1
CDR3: CASSLRSGSIDYNEQFF

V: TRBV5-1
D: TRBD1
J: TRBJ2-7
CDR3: CASSLGGWDRSLLITYEQYF

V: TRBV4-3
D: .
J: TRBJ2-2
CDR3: CASSQDLAGANTGELFF

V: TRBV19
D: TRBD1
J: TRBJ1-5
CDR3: CASSEQGVQGGQPQHF

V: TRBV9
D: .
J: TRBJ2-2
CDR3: CASSVGGLNTGELFF

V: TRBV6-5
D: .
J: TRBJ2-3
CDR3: CASSYRMSADTQYF

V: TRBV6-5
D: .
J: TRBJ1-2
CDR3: CASSYRASGPYGYTF

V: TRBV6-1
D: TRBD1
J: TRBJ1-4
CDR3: CASSAGQGGEKLFF

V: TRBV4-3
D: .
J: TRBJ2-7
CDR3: CASSQDLPRGAHYEQYF

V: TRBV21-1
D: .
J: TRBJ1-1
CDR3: CASSSPTGDFDTEAFF

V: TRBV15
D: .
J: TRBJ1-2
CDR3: CATSTEIVEANYGYTF

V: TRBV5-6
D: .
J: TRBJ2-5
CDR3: CASSTRGQETQYF

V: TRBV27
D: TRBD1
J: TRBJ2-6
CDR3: CASTLWDRGLSSPGANVLTF

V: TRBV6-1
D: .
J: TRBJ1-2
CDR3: CASRMAGDAYGYTF

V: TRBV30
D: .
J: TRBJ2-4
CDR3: CAWSPSWDLAKNIQYF

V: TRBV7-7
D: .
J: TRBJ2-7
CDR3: CASSLRGYEQYF

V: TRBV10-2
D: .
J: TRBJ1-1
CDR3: CASSELEGRAFF

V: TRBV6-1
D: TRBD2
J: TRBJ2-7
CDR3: CASQAGNEQYF

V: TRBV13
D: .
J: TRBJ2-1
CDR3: CASSGTGPGAYNEQFF

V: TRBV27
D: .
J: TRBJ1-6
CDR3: CASRERRGPDSPLHF

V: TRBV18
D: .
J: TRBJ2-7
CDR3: CASSPGSYEQYF